These T cell receptor beta chains were read from a single sample in a study of T cells after yellow fever vaccination. TCRdb independently ran MiXCR on the 5' RACE reads; one entry per CDR3 protein. The sample lists more than 300,000 distinct CDR3 sequences; around 6.8% were seen once. The sample in question was PBMCs, obtained around 45 days after the first yellow fever vaccination. The source of these receptors is a young man who received the YFV17D yellow fever vaccine. CDR3s include the opening cysteine and the closing phenylalanine or tryptophan. The order of the fields is clone size, J gene, V gene, D gene, CDR3 protein, CDR3 DNA. The D gene is left open where the match is weak. Size values are once, few and many counts, or a class for expanded clones, and some rows have none.

size: NA
J: TRBJ2-5
V: TRBV7-2
D: NA
CDR3: CASSRPAQETQYF
DNA: TGTGCCAGCAGCCGTCCGGCCCAAGAGACCCAGTACTTC

size: NA
J: TRBJ2-2
V: TRBV6-5
D: NA
CDR3: CASSLGGRELFF
DNA: TGTGCCAGCAGTTTGGGGGGTCGGGAGCTGTTTTTT

size: few
J: TRBJ1-5
V: TRBV12-3/TRBV12-4
D: NA
CDR3: CASSFDGGHQPQHF
DNA: TGTGCCAGCAGTTTTGATGGGGGACATCAGCCCCAGCATTTT

size: NA
J: TRBJ1-2
V: TRBV6-5
D: TRBD1
CDR3: CASSFIPLQGQSNYGYTF
DNA: TGTGCCAGCAGTTTCATACCTTTACAGGGACAGAGTAACTATGGCTACACCTTC

size: few
J: TRBJ2-6
V: TRBV7-9
D: NA
CDR3: CASSSDRAGANVLTF
DNA: TGTGCCAGCAGCTCCGACAGAGCCGGGGCCAACGTCCTGACTTTC

size: many
J: TRBJ1-4
V: TRBV7-8
D: TRBD1
CDR3: CASSRQGAANEKLFF
DNA: TGTGCCAGCAGCCGACAGGGGGCGGCTAATGAAAAACTGTTTTTT

size: many
J: TRBJ1-1
V: TRBV20-1
D: TRBD1
CDR3: CSAPQGGRTEAFF
DNA: TGCAGTGCCCCACAGGGGGGACGCACTGAAGCTTTCTTT

size: NA
J: TRBJ2-1
V: TRBV27
D: NA
CDR3: CASSLLRAQQQFF
DNA: TGTGCCAGCAGTTTGCTCAGGGCTCAGCAGCAGTTCTTC

size: NA
J: TRBJ2-1
V: TRBV20-1
D: TRBD1
CDR3: CSAKTGVDEQFF
DNA: TGCAGTGCGAAAACAGGGGTCGATGAGCAGTTCTTC

size: few
J: TRBJ2-1
V: TRBV6-4
D: TRBD2
CDR3: CASSDPRGGRCEQFF
DNA: TGTGCCAGCAGTGACCCCCGGGGGGGCCGCTGCGAGCAGTTCTTC

size: many
J: TRBJ2-1
V: TRBV6-1
D: NA
CDR3: CASSGWTGGQFNEQFF
DNA: TGTGCCAGCAGTGGATGGACCGGGGGACAGTTCAATGAGCAGTTCTTC

size: few
J: TRBJ2-1
V: TRBV6-1
D: NA
CDR3: CASTLSIGPYNEQFF
DNA: TGTGCCAGCACCCTCTCGATCGGCCCCTACAATGAGCAGTTCTTC

size: NA
J: TRBJ2-3
V: TRBV4-2
D: TRBD2
CDR3: CASSQDRGGDRTDTQYF
DNA: TGTGCCAGCAGCCAAGATCGTGGGGGGGACCGCACAGATACGCAGTATTTT

size: many
J: TRBJ2-6
V: TRBV7-2
D: NA
CDR3: CASRKGGSGANVLTF
DNA: TGTGCCAGCAGGAAAGGGGGTTCCGGGGCCAACGTCCTGACTTTC

size: many
J: TRBJ1-2
V: TRBV4-1
D: NA
CDR3: CASSQEKAGDYGYTF
DNA: TGCGCCAGCAGCCAAGAAAAGGCAGGGGACTATGGCTACACCTTC

size: NA
J: TRBJ2-4
V: TRBV5-1
D: NA
CDR3: CASSGLALEGKNIQYF
DNA: TGCGCCAGCAGCGGTCTGGCGCTGGAGGGCAAAAACATTCAGTACTTC

size: NA
J: TRBJ1-2
V: TRBV29-1
D: TRBD1
CDR3: CSAIPGTAGYTF
DNA: TGCAGCGCGATACCCGGGACAGCTGGCTACACCTTC

size: many
J: TRBJ1-1
V: TRBV5-4
D: TRBD1
CDR3: CASSWTDRGAEAFF
DNA: TGTGCCAGCAGCTGGACAGACAGGGGCGCTGAAGCTTTCTTT

size: few
J: TRBJ2-5
V: TRBV3-1
D: NA
CDR3: CASSHRLEGETQYF
DNA: TGTGCCAGCAGCCACAGACTCGAGGGTGAGACCCAGTACTTC

size: many
J: TRBJ2-3
V: TRBV29-1
D: NA
CDR3: CSVEPQTDTQYF
DNA: TGCAGCGTTGAGCCACAGACAGATACGCAGTATTTT

size: NA
J: TRBJ2-3
V: TRBV5-4
D: TRBD2
CDR3: CASSFLAGAPDTQYF
DNA: TGTGCCAGCAGCTTCTTAGCGGGGGCACCAGATACGCAGTATTTT

size: NA
J: TRBJ1-2
V: TRBV20-1
D: TRBD1
CDR3: CSALQGRYGYTF
DNA: TGCAGTGCTCTACAGGGGCGCTATGGCTACACCTTC

size: NA
J: TRBJ1-2
V: TRBV5-4
D: NA
CDR3: CASSLLGGNYGYTF
DNA: TGTGCCAGCAGCTTGCTGGGGGGGAACTATGGCTACACCTTC

size: few
J: TRBJ2-3
V: TRBV29-1
D: NA
CDR3: CSVVGGLTDTQYF
DNA: TGCAGCGTTGTGGGCGGGCTCACAGATACGCAGTATTTT

size: few
J: TRBJ1-3
V: TRBV10-3
D: NA
CDR3: CAADSGNTIYF
DNA: TGTGCCGCCGATTCTGGAAACACCATATATTTT

size: NA
J: TRBJ2-6
V: TRBV15
D: NA
CDR3: CATSRDSSRSGANVLTF
DNA: TGTGCCACCAGCAGAGATTCGTCCCGCTCTGGGGCCAACGTCCTGACTTTC

size: many
J: TRBJ2-1
V: TRBV18
D: TRBD2
CDR3: CASSPPGRGASSPYNEQFF
DNA: TGTGCCAGCTCACCACCTGGGCGGGGGGCGTCTTCCCCCTACAATGAGCAGTTCTTC

size: NA
J: TRBJ2-3
V: TRBV5-4
D: NA
CDR3: CASSSPSDGRADTQYF
DNA: TGTGCCAGCAGCTCACCCTCTGACGGAAGGGCAGATACGCAGTATTTT

size: few
J: TRBJ1-1
V: TRBV10-3
D: TRBD1
CDR3: CAIRANRQGEGTEAFF
DNA: TGTGCCATCAGGGCCAACCGACAGGGGGAAGGCACTGAAGCTTTCTTT

size: NA
J: TRBJ1-4
V: TRBV12-3/TRBV12-4
D: TRBD1
CDR3: CASSVRGAAEKLFF
DNA: TGTGCCAGCAGTGTCAGGGGGGCGGCTGAAAAACTGTTTTTT

size: NA
J: TRBJ2-5
V: TRBV18
D: NA
CDR3: CASSPGQPGETQYF
DNA: TGTGCCAGCTCACCTGGACAGCCGGGGGAGACCCAGTACTTC

size: NA
J: TRBJ2-5
V: TRBV20-1
D: TRBD2
CDR3: CSARDRLAGVETQYF
DNA: TGCAGTGCTAGAGATCGACTAGCGGGGGTGGAGACCCAGTACTTC

size: NA
J: TRBJ1-5
V: TRBV19
D: NA
CDR3: CASRTHAGGAPLSQPQHF
DNA: TGTGCCAGTAGAACCCACGCGGGGGGGGCGCCTTTATCTCAGCCCCAGCATTTT

size: few
J: TRBJ1-5
V: TRBV4-3
D: NA
CDR3: CASSQERRSNQPQHF
DNA: TGCGCCAGCAGCCAAGAACGGCGGAGCAATCAGCCCCAGCATTTT